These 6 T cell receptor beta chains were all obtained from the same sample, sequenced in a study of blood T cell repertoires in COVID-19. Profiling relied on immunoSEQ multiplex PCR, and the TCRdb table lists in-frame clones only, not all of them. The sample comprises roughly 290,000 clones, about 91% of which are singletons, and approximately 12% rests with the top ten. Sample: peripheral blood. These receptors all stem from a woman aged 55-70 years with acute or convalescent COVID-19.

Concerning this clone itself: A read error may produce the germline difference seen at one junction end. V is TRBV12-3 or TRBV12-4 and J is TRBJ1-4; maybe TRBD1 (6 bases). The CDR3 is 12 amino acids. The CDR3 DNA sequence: TGTGCCAGCAGCCAGGACAGCTCAGCAAGCTGGTTT. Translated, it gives CASSQDSSASWF.

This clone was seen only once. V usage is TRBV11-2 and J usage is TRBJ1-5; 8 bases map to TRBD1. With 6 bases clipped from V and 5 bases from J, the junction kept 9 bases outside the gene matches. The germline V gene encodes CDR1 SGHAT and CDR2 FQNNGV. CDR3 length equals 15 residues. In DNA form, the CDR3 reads TGTGCCAGCAGGGCAAGGACAGGGTACGATCAGCCCCAGCATTTT. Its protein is CASRARTGYDQPQHF.

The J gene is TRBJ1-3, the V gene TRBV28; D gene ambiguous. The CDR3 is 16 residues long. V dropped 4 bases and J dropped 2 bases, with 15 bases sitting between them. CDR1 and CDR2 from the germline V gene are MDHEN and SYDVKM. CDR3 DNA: TGTGCCAGCAGTTCATCGATTTGGGAGCCTGGAAACACCATATATTTT. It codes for CASSSSIWEPGNTIYF. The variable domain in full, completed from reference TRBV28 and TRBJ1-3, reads DVKVTQSSRYLVKRTGEKVFLECVQDMDHENMFWYRQDPGLGLRLIYFSYDVKMKEKGDIPEGYSVSREKKERFSLILESASTNQTSMYLCASSSSIWEPGNTIYFGEGSWLTVV.

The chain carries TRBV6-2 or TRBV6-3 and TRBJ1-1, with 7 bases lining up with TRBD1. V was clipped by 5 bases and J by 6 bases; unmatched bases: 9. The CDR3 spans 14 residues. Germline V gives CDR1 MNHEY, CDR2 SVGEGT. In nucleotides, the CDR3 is TGTGCCAGCAGTGTGACAGGGTCCGTGGCTGAAGCTTTCTTT. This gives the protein CASSVTGSVAEAFF.

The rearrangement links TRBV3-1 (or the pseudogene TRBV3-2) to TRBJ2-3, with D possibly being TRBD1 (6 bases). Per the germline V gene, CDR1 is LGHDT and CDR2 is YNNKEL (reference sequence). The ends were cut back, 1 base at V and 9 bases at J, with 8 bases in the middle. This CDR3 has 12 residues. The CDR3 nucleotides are TGTGCCAGCAGCCAAGGGACAGCAACGCAGTATTTT. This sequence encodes CASSQGTATQYF.

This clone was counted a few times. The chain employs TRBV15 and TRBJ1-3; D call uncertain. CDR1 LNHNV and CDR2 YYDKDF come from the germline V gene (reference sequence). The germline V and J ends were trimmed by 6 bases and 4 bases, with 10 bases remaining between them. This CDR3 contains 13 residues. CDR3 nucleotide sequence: TGTGCCACCAGAACAACGGGGGGAAACACCATATATTTT. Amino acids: CATRTTGGNTIYF.